This TCR beta chain appears in the sequencing data of a study of T cells in Graves' hyperthyroidism and ophthalmopathy. Study observations and caveats: A median around 6.4 months before onset, the model predicted ophthalmopathy.

The investigators amplified TCR beta CDR3 regions from RNA transcripts. During a first-round RT-PCR of the TCR CDR3, the HTBI primer set was used. TCRdb fed the multiplex PCR reads into MiXCR, producing one record per CDR3 protein. The sample carries approximately 500,000 distinct CDR3 sequences, about 43% recorded once. This clonotype has a single count. Its target is not known. The receptor comes from a woman under 30 with Graves' hyperthyroidism. Specimen: peripheral blood or thyroid tissue (not recorded which).

The CDR3 DNA reads TGCAGTGACCACGACGGAGGTTATGAGCAGTACTTC. Encoded protein: CSDHDGGYEQYF. V is TRBV29-1 and J is TRBJ2-7, with D perhaps TRBD2 (5 bases). Germline loops: CDR1 SQVTM, CDR2 ANQGSEA. This CDR3 contains 12 residues.